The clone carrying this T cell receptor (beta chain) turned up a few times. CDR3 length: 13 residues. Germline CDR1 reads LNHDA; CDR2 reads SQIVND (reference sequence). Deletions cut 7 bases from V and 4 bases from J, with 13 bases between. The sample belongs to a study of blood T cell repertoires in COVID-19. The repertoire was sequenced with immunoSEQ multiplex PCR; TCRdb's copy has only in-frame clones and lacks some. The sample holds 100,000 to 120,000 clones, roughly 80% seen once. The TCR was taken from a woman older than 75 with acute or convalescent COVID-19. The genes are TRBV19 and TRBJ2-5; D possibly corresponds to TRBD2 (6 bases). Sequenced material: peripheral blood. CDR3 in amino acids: CASMAREIETQYF. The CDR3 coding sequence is TGTGCCAGTATGGCACGGGAGATAGAGACCCAGTACTTC. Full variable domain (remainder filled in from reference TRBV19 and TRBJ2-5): DGGITQSPKYLFRKEGQNVTLSCEQNLNHDAMYWYRQDPGQGLRLIYYSQIVNDFQKGDIAEGYSVSREKKESFPLTVTSAQKNPTAFYLCASMAREIETQYFGPGTRLLVL.